The 11 T cell receptor beta chains listed next were all sequenced from one sample in a study of T cell changes during pregnancy in multiple sclerosis. The protocol was immunoSEQ multiplex PCR, while the TCRdb copy is restricted to in-frame clones and leaves out a portion. The table lists 20,000 to 25,000 clones, around nine tenths of them singletons. The sample here was CD4+ T cells from peripheral blood mononuclear cells, taken in the first trimester of pregnancy. These TCRs come from a female donor in good health, enrolled as a control in a pregnancy study.

This chain connects TRBV7-8 to TRBJ1-5; D is unresolved. The CDR3 has 12 residues. V lost 6 bases and J 4 bases, leaving 7 bases between the germline ends. In germline, CDR1 is SGHVS, CDR2 FQNEAQ. CDR3 amino acids: CASSMANQPQHF. The CDR3 nucleotides read TGTGCCAGCAGTATGGCAAATCAGCCCCAGCATTTT. The full variable domain, with the rest looked up from reference TRBV7-8 and TRBJ1-5, is GAGVSQSPRYKVAKRGQDVALRCDPISGHVSLFWYQQALGQGPEFLTYFQNEAQLDKSGLPSDRFFAERPEGSVSTLKIQRTQQEDSAVYLCASSMANQPQHFGDGTRLSIL.

V and J are TRBV25-1 and TRBJ1-1; D is unresolved. CDR1 is MGHDK, CDR2 SYGVNS, per germline. The length of the CDR3 is 14 residues. V shed 4 bases and J shed 6 bases, with 15 bases lying between them. The CDR3 loop reads CASSGAHLTAEAFF. CDR3 sequence (DNA): TGTGCCAGCAGTGGTGCACATCTCACCGCTGAAGCTTTCTTT.

This clone was seen a handful of times. The chain couples TRBV15 to TRBJ1-1; D unclear. Trimming removed 0 bases from V and 8 bases from J, with 13 bases in between. This CDR3 contains 14 residues. Germline V CDR1 and CDR2: LNHNV, YYDKDF (reference sequence). In DNA form, the CDR3 reads TGTGCCACCAGCAGAGATAAACGCGCCGCGGAAGCTTTCTTT. Translation: CATSRDKRAAEAFF.

This chain connects TRBV19 to TRBJ1-1, with a possible D match to TRBD1 (6 bases). The germline V gene encodes CDR1 LNHDA and CDR2 SQIVND (reference sequence). The CDR3 loop spans 16 amino acids. Trimming took 5 bases from V and 0 from J, leaving 16 bases between them. CDR3 in amino acids: CASSLAHRAMNTEAFF. DNA for the CDR3: TGTGCCAGTAGTCTGGCCCACAGGGCCATGAACACTGAAGCTTTCTTT.

This clone has more than one count but fewer than ten. The rearrangement uses TRBV19 and TRBJ2-7, with 8 bases fitting TRBD1. The CDR3 has 14 residues. V trimming: 10 bases; J trimming: 6 bases; junction bases outside the gene matches: 14. The germline gives CDR1 LNHDA, CDR2 SQIVND (reference sequence). The chain's CDR3 is CATSNPGQGSEQYF. The CDR3 bases are TGTGCCACCTCGAACCCCGGACAGGGAAGCGAGCAGTACTTC. Filled out from reference TRBV19 and TRBJ2-7, the complete variable domain reads DGGITQSPKYLFRKEGQNVTLSCEQNLNHDAMYWYRQDPGQGLRLIYYSQIVNDFQKGDIAEGYSVSREKKESFPLTVTSAQKNPTAFYLCATSNPGQGSEQYFGPGTRLTVT.

This chain connects TRBV18 to TRBJ2-5; 8 bases line up with TRBD2. The V and J ends lost 3 bases and 5 bases, in that order; junction bases with no gene match: 5. This CDR3 has 14 amino acids. The germline gives CDR1 KGHSH, CDR2 LQKENI. CDR3 DNA sequence: TGTGCCAGCTCACCCTCCCCGGGGGGGGAGACCCAGTACTTC. Its protein is CASSPSPGGETQYF.

This clone was observed a single time. V usage is TRBV19 and J usage is TRBJ1-2; a weak D match, TRBD1 (6 bases). The CDR3 length is 13 residues. Germline V CDR1 and CDR2: LNHDA, SQIVND (reference sequence). V lost 0 bases, J lost 7 bases, and 9 bases lay in between. CDR3 in DNA: TGTGCCAGTAGTATAGAACAGGGTTTTGGCTACACCTTC. Protein: CASSIEQGFGYTF.

The V and J genes are TRBV5-1 and TRBJ1-2; D perhaps matches TRBD1 (5 bases). Between the trimmed V and J ends, which lost 2 bases and 1 base, there was a span of 6 bases. There are 13 residues in the CDR3. Germline CDR1 and CDR2: SGHRS and YFSETQ. The CDR3 DNA is TGCGCCAGCAGCTTCGGACATAACTATGGCTACACCTTC. Amino acids: CASSFGHNYGYTF.

This clone is a singleton in its sample. This sequence joins TRBV7-9 and TRBJ1-2; TRBD1 agrees at 7 bases. The length of the CDR3 is 13 residues. The germline V gene encodes CDR1 SEHNR and CDR2 FQNEAQ (reference sequence). V shed 6 bases, J shed 5 bases, and the junction held 6 bases outside the gene matches. The CDR3 region is CASSSWTGYGYTF. CDR3 coding DNA: TGTGCCAGCAGTTCCTGGACAGGTTATGGCTACACCTTC.

In DNA form, the CDR3 reads TGTGCCAGCAGTGAAATCCAGATCGTCATGAACACTGAAGCTTTCTTT. Encoded protein: CASSEIQIVMNTEAFF. This sequence joins TRBV2 and TRBJ1-1; no clear D gene. V was clipped by 2 bases and J by 0 bases, with 13 bases between them. CDR3 size: 16 residues. Germline values: CDR1 SNHLY, CDR2 FYNNEI.

The chain is built from TRBV9 and TRBJ2-7, with D tentatively TRBD1 (5 bases). V lost 3 bases and J 7 bases, leaving 17 bases between the germline ends. The length of the CDR3 is 14 residues. Germline CDR1 and CDR2: SGDLS and YYNGEE. The CDR3 is CASSAGLADTEQYF. The CDR3 DNA is TGTGCCAGCAGCGCAGGGTTGGCAGACACAGAGCAGTACTTC. Full variable domain (remainder filled in from reference TRBV9 and TRBJ2-7): DSGVTQTPKHLITATGQRVTLRCSPRSGDLSVYWYQQSLDQGLQFLIQYYNGEERAKGNILERFSAQQFPDLHSELNLSSLELGDSALYFCASSAGLADTEQYFGPGTRLTVT.